The count of the clone carrying this T cell receptor beta chain is one. This sample stems from a study of shared clonotypes between healthy human individuals. V was clipped by 5 bases and J by 0 bases, with 23 bases between them. The CDR3 has 19 amino acids. Germline CDR1 is MNHNS and CDR2 is SASEGT. TCRdb keeps only in-frame clones here, not all; method: immunoSEQ multiplex PCR. This table has fewer than 3 million clones, around 90% appearing once. The study drew its donors from healthy HIV-negative adults without recent acute infections or vaccinations. The J gene is TRBJ2-1, the V gene TRBV6-1, with D perhaps matching TRBD2 (6 bases). This sequence was found in a man younger than 30 in good health. Some clones in this sample may be carry-over from other donors' samples. Sequencing was done on a sample of naive CD4+ T cells from PBMCs. Noted subset: CD45RA+ positively selected. CDR3 DNA: TGTGCCAGCAGTAAAGGGAATTTAGCGGCCGGTAGCTCCTACAATGAGCAGTTCTTC. This sequence encodes CASSKGNLAAGSSYNEQFF.